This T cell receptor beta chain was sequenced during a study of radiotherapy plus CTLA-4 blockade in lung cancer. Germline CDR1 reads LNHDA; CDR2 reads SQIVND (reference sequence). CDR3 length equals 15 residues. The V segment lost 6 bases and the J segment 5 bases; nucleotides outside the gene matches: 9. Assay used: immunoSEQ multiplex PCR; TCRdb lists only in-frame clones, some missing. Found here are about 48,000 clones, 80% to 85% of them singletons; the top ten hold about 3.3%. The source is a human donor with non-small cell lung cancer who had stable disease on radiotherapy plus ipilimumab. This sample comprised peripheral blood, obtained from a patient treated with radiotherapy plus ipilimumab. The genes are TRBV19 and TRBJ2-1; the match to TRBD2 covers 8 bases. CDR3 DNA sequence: TGTGCCAGTAGGACTCCGGGACTAGACGACAATGAGCAGTTCTTC. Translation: CASRTPGLDDNEQFF. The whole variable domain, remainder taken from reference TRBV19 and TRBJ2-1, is DGGITQSPKYLFRKEGQNVTLSCEQNLNHDAMYWYRQDPGQGLRLIYYSQIVNDFQKGDIAEGYSVSREKKESFPLTVTSAQKNPTAFYLCASRTPGLDDNEQFFGPGTRLTVL.